These 16 T cell receptor beta chains came from one sample sequenced in a study of early T cells in non-severe SARS-CoV-2 infection. MiXCR, run by TCRdb on the 5' RACE reads, gives a single entry per CDR3 protein. Among about 50,000 distinct CDR3 sequences listed, 9.4% were seen once. Sequences were derived from whole blood, sampled at baseline. The receptor source for this set is an adult who was a healthcare worker with PCR-confirmed SARS-CoV-2 infection or an uninfected control (not recorded which).

This clonotype was detected many times. This chain joins TRBV12-3 or TRBV12-4 and TRBJ2-7; weak D call: TRBD1 (5 bases). V lost 3 bases and J lost 4, with 10 bases in between. The CDR3 extends over 13 amino acids. In nucleotides, the CDR3 is TGTGCCAGCAGTTTTGGGGCCCCGTACGAGCAGTACTTC. Translation: CASSFGAPYEQYF.

In its sample, this clonotype was seen a few times. The rearrangement uses TRBV6-6 and TRBJ1-2; D not certain. The CDR3 spans 14 residues. The V end was cut by 3 bases, the J end by 4 bases, with 12 bases between. Germline values: CDR1 MNHNY, CDR2 SVGAGI (reference sequence). The DNA for the CDR3 is TGTGCCAGCAGTTATCCGGACGAGAGCTATGGCTACACCTTC. It translates to CASSYPDESYGYTF.

This clonotype was counted many times. The CDR3 region is CASSFPNQGQGLTEAFF. CDR3 coding DNA: TGTGCCAGCAGTTTCCCAAACCAGGGACAGGGGCTCACTGAAGCTTTCTTT. This chain uses TRBV28 with TRBJ1-1, with 10 nucleotides matching TRBD1. With V trimmed by 3 bases and J by 4 bases, 11 bases remained unmatched. The V gene's germline CDR1 is MDHEN and CDR2 SYDVKM. The length of the CDR3 is 17 residues.

Sample share makes this clonotype medium-sized. The CDR3 is CASQRAYEEAFF. CDR3 DNA sequence: TGTGCCAGCCAGAGGGCTTATGAAGAAGCTTTCTTT. The V gene is TRBV12-3 or TRBV12-4, the J gene TRBJ1-1; D remains unclear. Deletions cut 8 bases from V and 8 bases from J, with 15 bases between. This CDR3 is 12 amino acids long.

This chain links TRBV2 with TRBJ2-1; weak D call: TRBD1 (7 bases). The CDR3 length is 15 residues. Germline assignment: CDR1 SNHLY and CDR2 FYNNEI. The V end lost 6 bases, the J end lost 8 bases, and 20 bases lay between the germline ends. The CDR3 region is CASRQNRQGGHEQFF. CDR3 bases: TGTGCCAGCAGACAGAATCGGCAGGGGGGCCATGAGCAGTTCTTC.

This clonotype was found many times. The chain is built from TRBV3-1 and TRBJ2-7, with D perhaps matching TRBD1 or TRBD2 (6 bases each). With 1 base removed from V and 2 bases from J, the gap between germline ends came to 12 bases. There are 15 residues in the CDR3. Germline V gives CDR1 LGHDT, CDR2 YNNKEL (reference sequence). This CDR3 is CASSQGSGGPYEQYF. The CDR3 DNA is TGTGCCAGCAGCCAAGGATCCGGGGGCCCCTACGAGCAGTACTTC.

The chain combines TRBV6-5 with TRBJ2-2; TRBD1 aligns across 7 bases. V lost 8 bases, J lost 1 base, and 4 bases stayed unmatched. The CDR3 totals 14 residues. Germline V gene lookup returns CDR1 MNHEY and CDR2 SVGAGI. The CDR3 is CASLRTGNTGELFF. The CDR3 DNA sequence: TGTGCCAGCCTTAGGACAGGGAACACCGGGGAGCTGTTTTTT.

Many counts were recorded for this clonotype. The rearrangement joins TRBV14 to TRBJ2-5; D remains unclear. The V end was cut by 4 bases, the J end by 1 base, with 7 bases between. There are 13 residues in the CDR3. Germline CDR1 reads SGHDN; CDR2 reads FVKESK. CDR3 nucleotides: TGTGCCAGCAGCCTGGCCCCCCAAGAGACCCAGTACTTC. Translated: CASSLAPQETQYF.

This clonotype has at least ten counts. V is TRBV5-1 and J is TRBJ1-5; TRBD1 is a possible D gene (6 bases). The V gene's germline CDR1 is SGHRS and CDR2 YFSETQ. Trimming shortened V by 0 bases and J by 4 bases, and 14 bases separated the two germline ends. The CDR3 covers 16 residues. The CDR3 DNA is TGCGCCAGCAGCTTGGGGGACGGGGGCCCTAATCAGCCCCAGCATTTT. It specifies CASSLGDGGPNQPQHF.

This clonotype appeared many times. V gene TRBV29-1 combines with J gene TRBJ2-3; TRBD1 agrees at 7 bases. With 6 bases clipped from V and 2 bases from J, the junction kept 8 bases outside the gene matches. The CDR3 is 14 amino acids. Germline V lookup: CDR1 SQVTM, CDR2 ANQGSEA. This CDR3 reads CSVVRDSNTDTQYF. The CDR3 DNA reads as TGCAGCGTCGTCCGGGACAGCAACACAGATACGCAGTATTTT.

The sample holds many counts of this clonotype. The V gene is TRBV11-2, the J gene TRBJ2-2; weak D call: TRBD2 (5 bases). In germline, CDR1 is SGHAT, CDR2 FQNNGV. Trimming removed 0 bases at V and 5 bases at J, with 10 bases between. This CDR3 spans 15 amino acids. Written as DNA, the CDR3 is TGTGCCAGCAGCTTAGATCAGCGGCGGACCGGGGAGCTGTTTTTT. It translates to CASSLDQRRTGELFF.

This clonotype showed up just a few times. The genes are TRBV28 and TRBJ1-2, with D maybe TRBD1 (5 bases). Deletions cut 6 bases from V and 4 bases from J, with 12 bases between. CDR1 and CDR2 from the germline V gene are MDHEN and SYDVKM. The CDR3 covers 13 residues. The CDR3 nucleotides are TGTGCCAGCAGCCAGACAGACCCCTATGGCTACACCTTC. As protein: CASSQTDPYGYTF.

The genes are TRBV7-9 and TRBJ2-3; no clear D. CDR1 is SEHNR and CDR2 is FQNEAQ in the germline V gene (reference sequence). The CDR3 contains 16 residues. Trimming left V 0 bases short and J 2 bases short, with 12 bases between. CDR3 residues: CASSLAMLSDTDTQYF. The CDR3 coding sequence is TGTGCCAGCAGCTTAGCGATGTTGTCCGACACAGATACGCAGTATTTT. Combining the CDR3 with reference TRBV7-9 and TRBJ2-3 gives the whole variable domain DTGVSQNPRHKITKRGQNVTFRCDPISEHNRLYWYRQTLGQGPEFLTYFQNEAQLEKSRLLSDRFSAERPKGSFSTLEIQRTEQGDSAMYLCASSLAMLSDTDTQYFGPGTRLTVL.

In this sample, this clonotype turned up a few times. V and J are TRBV11-2 and TRBJ2-7; 9 nucleotides line up with TRBD2. V was pared by 8 bases and J by 3 bases, with 5 bases of the junction left unmatched. From germline, CDR1 is SGHAT and CDR2 FQNNGV. This CDR3 region has 13 residues. CDR3 region: CASGISGGYEQYF. Here the CDR3 DNA reads TGTGCCAGCGGGATTAGCGGGGGCTACGAGCAGTACTTC. Supplemented by reference TRBV11-2 and TRBJ2-7, the full variable domain reads EAGVAQSPRYKIIEKRQSVAFWCNPISGHATLYWYQQILGQGPKLLIQFQNNGVVDDSQLPKDRFSAERLKGVDSTLKIQPAKLEDSAVYLCASGISGGYEQYFGPGTRLTVT.

This clonotype has at least ten counts. This chain uses TRBV6-6 with TRBJ2-1; TRBD2 aligns across 7 bases. With 7 bases clipped from V and 0 bases from J, the junction kept 6 bases outside the gene matches. The CDR3 has 15 residues. Germline assignment: CDR1 MNHNY and CDR2 SVGAGI (reference sequence). For the CDR3, the DNA is TGTGCCAGCAATCGGGAGGTTAGCTCCTACAATGAGCAGTTCTTC. Translation: CASNREVSSYNEQFF.

This clonotype was detected ten times or more. The chain uses TRBV2 and TRBJ2-6; TRBD2 matches at 13 bases. The germline V gene encodes CDR1 SNHLY and CDR2 FYNNEI. This CDR3 has 21 amino acids. With 8 bases clipped from V and 2 bases from J, the junction kept 18 bases outside the gene matches. Written as DNA, the CDR3 is TGTGCCAGCGATACCATCGTTAAACTAGCGGGAGGGCCTGCTGGGGCCAACGTCCTGACTTTC. Its translation is CASDTIVKLAGGPAGANVLTF.